This T cell receptor beta chain was recovered during a study of cytomegalovirus exposure and HLA in healthy donors. General study results and limits: A later analysis revealed that TCR association rates differed between HLA loci, peaking at DRB1 and bottoming out at HLA-C. Some V segments, TRBV6-2 and TRBV6-3 among them, were indistinguishable and were therefore excluded. TCR beta chain V- and J-gene trimming was linked, in a later analysis, to a missense variant in DCLRE1C.

Trimming cost V 4 bases and J 5 bases, with 17 bases left between them. This CDR3 has 15 amino acids. Germline lookup yields CDR1 SEHNR and CDR2 FQNEAQ (reference sequence). To note about this clone: Its target is not known.

It was with 60 Vbeta and 13 Jbeta primers that the PCR ran. TCRdb keeps only in-frame clones here, not all; method: immunoSEQ multiplex PCR. This sample has roughly 190,000 clones; around nine tenths occur once, and the top ten carry 1.5% to 2%. The V and J genes are TRBV7-9 and TRBJ1-2, with D possibly TRBD1 on 5 matching bases. Sequencing used PBMCs. The clonotype was recovered from a woman aged 18-30 years in good health and CMV-seronegative. The CDR3 is CASSSQAAGFYGYTF. CDR3 in DNA: TGTGCCAGCAGCTCGCAGGCCGCAGGGTTTTATGGCTACACCTTC.